Listed below are T cell receptor beta chains from one sample, sequenced in a study of T cells after yellow fever vaccination. Using its own MiXCR run on the 5' RACE reads, TCRdb lists one record per CDR3 protein. The sample includes around 350,000 distinct CDR3 sequences, approximately 5.7% of them seen just once. Source: PBMCs, taken 5 days after the yellow fever booster vaccination. All receptors derive from a man aged 25-40 years who received the YFV17D yellow fever vaccine. Each CDR3 is given with its conserved first and last residue. Clone size appears in some rows only: once, few, many, or a class for an expanded clone.

v_call	clone_size	j_call	cdr3_aa
TRBV20-1	few	TRBJ1-6	CSASVGPGGSPLHF
TRBV5-6	NA	TRBJ1-2	CASSLDWRRGYTF
TRBV7-7	many	TRBJ2-1	CASSRMGGPQSNEQFF
TRBV20-1	many	TRBJ2-3	CSVARDSGDTQYF
TRBV20-1	few	TRBJ2-1	CSARVTSGSSYNEQFF
TRBV7-9	many	TRBJ2-7	CASSYSGAPYEQYF
TRBV19	few	TRBJ2-1	CASSIGGVARGDEQFF
TRBV20-1	many	TRBJ2-3	CSGPGGPTDTQYF
TRBV20-1	few	TRBJ2-7	CSASPGYEQYF
TRBV27	few	TRBJ1-4	CASSWTGRGTNEKLFF
TRBV7-9	NA	TRBJ2-1	CASSRGQGLNEQFF
TRBV4-3	many	TRBJ2-7	CASSQARDYEQYF
TRBV7-2	NA	TRBJ2-5	CASSLERGVGGETQYF
TRBV18	few	TRBJ2-5	CASSPSPSGKETQYF
TRBV20-1	many	TRBJ1-6	CSAHPDAGSPLHF
TRBV5-4	NA	TRBJ2-1	CASSLLLSSYNEQFF
TRBV6-1	NA	TRBJ1-5	CASRVGQNSNQPQHF
TRBV5-4	few	TRBJ2-2	CASSVDSHYTGELFF
TRBV25-1	many	TRBJ2-3	CASSELQRGSTDTQYF
TRBV11-2	few	TRBJ2-5	CASSLLGVDSETQYF
TRBV20-1	NA	TRBJ2-7	CSANPGTSGSYEQYF
TRBV19	few	TRBJ2-7	CASSPGGQGRSYEQYF
TRBV7-8	many	TRBJ2-1	CASSLNGVYNEQFF
TRBV15	many	TRBJ2-1	CATSRDVWNEQFF
TRBV11-2	few	TRBJ2-6	CASSRGQSPYSGANVLTF
TRBV12-3/TRBV12-4	few	TRBJ1-1	CASSLWGTDYAFF
TRBV2	few	TRBJ2-4	CAGADGAKNIQYF
TRBV4-1	NA	TRBJ2-7	CASSQQVSYEQYF
TRBV27	few	TRBJ1-1	CASSFRQGGTEAFF
TRBV6-5	NA	TRBJ2-7	CASSYAGTGYEQYF
TRBV7-2	many	TRBJ2-2	CASSLAPGGGELFF
TRBV12-3/TRBV12-4	many	TRBJ1-1	CASSLALNTEAFF
TRBV20-1	many	TRBJ2-1	CSAGSGTANNEQFF
TRBV18	many	TRBJ2-3	CASSPVRDQDTQYF
TRBV7-9	NA	TRBJ2-7	CASSSGNEPYEQYF
TRBV6-5	few	TRBJ2-5	CASSSHVAGGHETQYF
TRBV12-3/TRBV12-4	few	TRBJ2-7	CASSLGAGSGYEQYF
TRBV20-1	NA	TRBJ2-3	CCARGGASGVTDTQYF
TRBV18	few	TRBJ1-5	CASSPSTGSQPQHF
TRBV3-1	few	TRBJ2-2	CASSKRGSNTGELFF
TRBV29-1	many	TRBJ2-2	CSVAGRKTGELFF
TRBV29-1	few	TRBJ2-5	CSVLDGNQETQYF
TRBV11-2	many	TRBJ2-1	CASSPNGRYNEQFF
TRBV29-1	NA	TRBJ2-7	CSVEGDTGYEQYF
TRBV5-1	many	TRBJ2-1	CASSQRGRVYNEQFF
TRBV9	many	TRBJ2-7	CASSPGTLPNAYEQYF
TRBV5-1	many	TRBJ2-5	CASSLATQWREPSQETQYF
TRBV7-2	many	TRBJ2-1	CASSSGGSYNEQFF
TRBV28	NA	TRBJ2-7	CASSSYSPDEQYF
TRBV12-3/TRBV12-4	many	TRBJ1-4	CASSSRTGEKLFF
TRBV29-1	NA	TRBJ2-1	CSSSAQGYSGSSYNEQFF
TRBV5-4	few	TRBJ2-1	CASSLAGKRESEQFF
TRBV6-2/TRBV6-3	many	TRBJ1-1	CASSYPNTEAFF
TRBV20-1	many	TRBJ1-1	CSANSMNTEAFF
TRBV11-2	few	TRBJ2-7	CASSRTGVSYEQYF
TRBV28	NA	TRBJ2-3	CATASGTTTDTQYF
TRBV5-1	NA	TRBJ1-5	CASSVGDSNQPQHF
TRBV9	many	TRBJ2-1	CASSVTGSSYNEQFF
TRBV4-3	many	TRBJ1-5	CASSQDTAGPAQHF